The clone carrying this T cell receptor (beta chain) has at least ten counts. No antigen is known for it. CDR1 and CDR2 (germline): MDHEN, SYDVKM. The CDR3 contains 14 residues. The V end was cut by 10 bases, the J end by 9 bases, with 24 bases between. The data are from a study of T cell repertoires in cytomegalovirus infection. Study information: Public TCR beta signatures were indicative of both CMV infection and a matching HLA type.

TCRdb analysed the reads with MiXCR anew, one entry per CDR3 protein. This table has over 150,000 distinct CDR3 sequences, roughly 14% appearing once. Notes on the study in general: There were carriers of CMV plus the relevant HLA, and cumulative public TCR beta family frequency identified them. Within the response measured ex vivo, HLA-C-restricted CMV-specific TCR beta clonotypes were dominant.

This TCR was recovered from a human donor in good health (CMV status not recorded). Some clones in this sample may be carry-over from other donors' samples. This sequence joins TRBV28 and TRBJ2-5, with D maybe TRBD1 (6 bases). Sequencing input: PBMCs. The CDR3: CAIKTQGKLLAQYF. The CDR3 nucleotides read TGTGCCATCAAAACTCAGGGGAAGCTGTTGGCCCAGTACTTC.